The TCR beta chain under discussion was sequenced for a study of cytomegalovirus exposure and HLA in healthy donors. Study-wide points: A few chains linked to CMV were shown in vitro to be specific for CMV antigens. Most observed TCR sequences were rare, whereas some public TCRs were detected in many donors. Researchers counted around 160 TCR beta chains as cytomegalovirus-associated.

Concerning this clone itself: What it recognizes is unknown.

The donors were in the 120-subject validation cohort, distinct from the roughly 700-subject first cohort. The J segment lost 2 bases and the V segment lost 3 bases, leaving 7 bases of the junction unmatched. Germline assignment: CDR1 SGHDT and CDR2 YYEEEE. There are 15 residues in the CDR3. The protocol was immunoSEQ multiplex PCR, while the TCRdb copy is restricted to in-frame clones and leaves out a portion. The sample holds under 300,000 clones; 86% are singletons and the top ten take approximately 1%. Sequences were obtained from PBMCs. This receptor was taken from a woman between 18 and 30 years old in good health and CMV-seronegative. The chain joins TRBV5-6 to TRBJ2-7; TRBD2 aligns across 8 bases. The CDR3 sequence is CASSSRPGGPYEQYF. The CDR3 nucleotides read TGTGCCAGCAGCTCCCGACCGGGAGGGCCCTACGAGCAGTACTTC. The whole variable domain, filled in from reference TRBV5-6 and TRBJ2-7, reads DAGVTQSPTHLIKTRGQQVTLRCSPKSGHDTVSWYQQALGQGPQFIFQYYEEEERQRGNFPDRFSGHQFPNYSSELNVNALLLGDSALYLCASSSRPGGPYEQYFGPGTRLTVT.